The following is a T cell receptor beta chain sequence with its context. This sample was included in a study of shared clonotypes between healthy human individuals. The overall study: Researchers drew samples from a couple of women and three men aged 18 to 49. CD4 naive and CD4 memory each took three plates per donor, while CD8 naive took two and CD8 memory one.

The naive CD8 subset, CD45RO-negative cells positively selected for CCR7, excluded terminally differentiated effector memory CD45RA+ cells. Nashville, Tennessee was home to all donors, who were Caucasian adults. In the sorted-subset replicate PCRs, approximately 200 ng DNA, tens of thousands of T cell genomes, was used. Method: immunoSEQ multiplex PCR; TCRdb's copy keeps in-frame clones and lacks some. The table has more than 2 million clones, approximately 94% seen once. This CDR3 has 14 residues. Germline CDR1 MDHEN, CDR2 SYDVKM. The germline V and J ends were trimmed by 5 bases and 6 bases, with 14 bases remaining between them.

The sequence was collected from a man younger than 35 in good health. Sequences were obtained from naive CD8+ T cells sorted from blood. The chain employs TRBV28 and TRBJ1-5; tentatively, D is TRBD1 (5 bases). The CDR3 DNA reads TGTGCCAGCAGTACCTGGGACCCTCGTCAGCCCCAGCATTTT. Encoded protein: CASSTWDPRQPQHF. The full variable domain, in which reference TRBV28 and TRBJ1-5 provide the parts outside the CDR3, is DVKVTQSSRYLVKRTGEKVFLECVQDMDHENMFWYRQDPGLGLRLIYFSYDVKMKEKGDIPEGYSVSREKKERFSLILESASTNQTSMYLCASSTWDPRQPQHFGDGTRLSIL.